The text below deals with one T cell receptor beta chain. This CDR3 has 15 residues. The V end lost 4 bases, the J end lost 1 base, and 14 bases lay between the germline ends. Germline V gene sequence: CDR1 SGDLS, CDR2 YYNGEE. This sample stems from a study of T cell responses to AZD1222 COVID-19 vaccine. Clones were read by immunoSEQ multiplex PCR, and TCRdb kept only the in-frame ones, dropping some. The sample gives 100,000 or so clones, approximately 87% of which show up once; 2.5% to 3% is in the top ten. The receptor was isolated from an adult in good health. V is TRBV9 and J is TRBJ1-1; D is possibly TRBD1 (6 bases). Sequenced material: peripheral blood, taken on day 0 of AZD1222 vaccination. The CDR3 here is CASSPKGGANTEAFF. CDR3 coding DNA: TGTGCCAGCAGCCCGAAGGGGGGAGCGAACACTGAAGCTTTCTTT.